One sample yielded the 7 T cell receptor beta chains listed below, sequenced in a study of technical replicates of blood from several donors. TCRdb's copy holds only in-frame clones and misses some; the assay was immunoSEQ multiplex PCR. In the table there are tens of thousands of clones, around 95% of which are singletons. Sequencing was performed on T cells isolated from PBMCs. All receptors derive from a human donor in good health.

In this sample, this clone turned up a few times. This rearrangement joins TRBV20-1 to TRBJ1-1; tentative D call: TRBD1 (6 bases). Germline CDR1 and CDR2: DFQATT and SNEGSKA (reference sequence). V was clipped by 5 bases and J by 7 bases, with 11 bases between them. CDR3 length: 11 amino acids. CDR3 protein: CSALTGLEAFF. In DNA, the CDR3 is TGCAGTGCTCTGACAGGACTTGAAGCTTTCTTT.

The CDR3 reads CASSSGGTGTEAFF. The CDR3 DNA reads as TGTGCCAGCTCATCCGGAGGGACGGGCACTGAAGCTTTCTTT. The V and J genes are TRBV18 and TRBJ1-1, with D maybe TRBD1 (5 bases). V was cut by 5 bases and J by 4 bases, with 14 bases left in between. Germline V lookup: CDR1 KGHSH, CDR2 LQKENI. This CDR3 spans 14 amino acids.

V is TRBV7-3 and J is TRBJ2-1; 7 nucleotides align to TRBD2. Germline CDR1 is SGHTA and CDR2 is FQGTGA. This CDR3 comprises 15 residues. The ends lost 5 bases at V and 5 bases at J; junction bases unmatched: 9. CDR3 sequence reads: CASSVTSETNNEQFF. The DNA for the CDR3 is TGTGCCAGCAGCGTCACTAGCGAGACTAACAATGAGCAGTTCTTC.

The chain is built from TRBV4-1 and TRBJ2-7; 10 bases fit TRBD1. Trimming took 3 bases from V and 7 from J; bases not matched to a gene: 9. This CDR3 is 15 amino acids long. The germline V gene has CDR1 MGHRA and CDR2 YSYEKL. CDR3 DNA: TGCGCCAGCAGCCATCCGGGACAGGGGATTTGGGAGCAGTACTTC. Translation: CASSHPGQGIWEQYF.

CDR3 residues: CASSLVGDSNTQYF. CDR3 sequence (DNA): TGTGCCAGCAGCTTAGTGGGGGACAGCAATACGCAGTATTTT. The chain joins TRBV7-6 to TRBJ2-3; 7 positions agree with TRBD1. Trimming took 1 base from V and 7 from J; bases not matched to a gene: 5. From germline, CDR1 is SGHVS and CDR2 FNYEAQ. This CDR3 comprises 14 residues.

The chain links TRBV2 to TRBJ1-5; D not resolved. This CDR3 has 13 residues. V was clipped by 4 bases and J by 5 bases, with 9 bases between them. Germline V CDR1 and CDR2: SNHLY, FYNNEI. CDR3 region: CASSVAGDQPQHF. CDR3 sequence (DNA): TGTGCCAGCAGTGTCGCAGGTGATCAGCCCCAGCATTTT.

With respect to this clone: One end of the junction does not line up with germline, which may come from a read error. The rearrangement joins TRBV28 to TRBJ2-7, with TRBD1 matching 9 bases. CDR1 MDHEN and CDR2 SYDVKM come from the germline V gene. The CDR3 spans 12 residues. The CDR3, as DNA: TGTGCCAGCAGGGGGACAGGGTCTTCGTACGGCTTC. Its protein is CASRGTGSSYGF.